Detailed here is one TCR beta chain. Germline CDR1 and CDR2: GTSNPN and SVGIG (reference sequence). The CDR3 is 13 residues long. The data originate from a study of T cell clusters in autoimmune cytopenias. As for the study in general: Healthy control donors averaged roughly 50 years of age, with a median of about 59 years.

TRB was amplified by touch-down multiplex PCR, primer pools A and B combined. After re-calling the multiplex PCR reads, TCRdb lists one entry per CDR3 protein, DNA absent. Recorded for this sample: about 11,000 distinct CDR3 sequences. Each sample's input was around 270 ng genomic DNA, 35,000 to 40,000 genome equivalents. Separately, the same data were catalogued under a study of T cell repertoires in aging, cancer and after chemotherapy.

The specimen sequenced was peripheral blood. The chain uses TRBV30 and TRBJ1-5. The receptor was derived from a human donor in good health. The CDR3 is CAWSDGVYQPQHF.